This T cell receptor beta chain comes out of a study of blood T cell repertoires in COVID-19 (dated by TCRdb to about 2020). For the wider study: The collaborator samples originated in the United States, Italy and Spain and spanned the acute and convalescent phases of COVID-19. The prospective study material was composed of cDNA or gDNA derived from T cells, B-cell-depleted T cells, or PBMCs. The dataset comprised deeply sampled blood TCRbeta repertoires from subjects exposed to, actively infected with, or recovered from COVID-19. A freely available public database, intended as a resource for researchers studying the immune response to SARS-CoV-2, is where the repertoires were released. Samples were obtained from the ongoing ImmuneRACE study (first 160 participants) and from 1,254 subjects provided by 6 global collaborators. Sample metadata almost always included a de-identified subject ID, COVID-19 status, age in years and sex. Where available, HLA class I and class II types were obtained from metadata supplied by the sample provider rather than from assay-based typing.

Paper-wide results and their limitations: How much clinical and demographic metadata was included differed by source and by participant, and the metadata was provided uncurated.

The immunoSEQ Assay, a bias-controlled multiplex PCR, was used to amplify TCRbeta CDR3 regions from genomic DNA. In the source study's methods: The number of nucleated cells in each sample was estimated by amplification of reference gene primers within the assay. Sequence reads were collapsed and filtered to measure the absolute abundance of every unique TCRbeta CDR3 rearrangement. For each sample, productive Simpson clonality was calculated as the square root of Simpson's diversity index across productive rearrangements. TCRdb holds this immuneACCESS table with in-frame rearrangements only. Some clones are missing; in checked studies, unresolved V genes explain under half, and the rest has no known cause. For V, J and clone size, that table is used; D and trimming come from the DNA. This sample lists about 260,000 clones; about 89% were detected once. Of the sample, about 9.8% falls within the top ten clones.

Germline trimming: 2 bases from V, 5 bases from J; junction bases outside gene matches: 3. CDR1 and CDR2, per the germline V gene (reference sequence), are SEHNR and FQNEAQ. Taken from cysteine to phenylalanine, the CDR3 has 15 residues. Here the CDR3 DNA is all that survives: 45 bases in frame from base 1. This clone was observed a single time. Its antigen specificity is not known. Per-base quality was not reported, and no clone a single base away is much larger than it. Other DNA variants within this sample encode the same CDR3. Samples from volunteer blood donors who had recovered from COVID-19 were contributed by a second Seattle source. Whole blood was collected in K2EDTA tubes by collaborating institutions according to the institutions' own protocols. For TCRbeta analysis, collaborators shipped samples in one of three forms: frozen whole blood, isolated PBMCs, or DNA extracted from either of those sample types.

Here the chain combines TRBV7-9 and TRBJ2-2; 9 bases in between match TRBD1. Input material: peripheral blood. The sequence came from a man in his forties or fifties who had recovered from COVID-19. The encoded CDR3 is CASSLRDRDTGELFF. The sequence in DNA is TGTGCCAGCAGCTTACGGGACAGGGATACCGGGGAGCTGTTTTTT.